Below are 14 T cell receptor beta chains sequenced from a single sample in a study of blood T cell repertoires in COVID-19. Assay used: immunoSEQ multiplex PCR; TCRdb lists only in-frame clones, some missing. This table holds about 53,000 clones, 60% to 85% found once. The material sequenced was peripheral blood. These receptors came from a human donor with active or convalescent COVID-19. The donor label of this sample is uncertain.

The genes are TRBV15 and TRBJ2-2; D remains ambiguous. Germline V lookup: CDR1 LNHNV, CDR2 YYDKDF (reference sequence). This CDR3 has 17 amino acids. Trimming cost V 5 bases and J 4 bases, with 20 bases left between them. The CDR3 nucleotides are TGTGCCACCAGCCAAGGTCCAGCGTCCCGTGGCACCGGGGAGCTGTTTTTT. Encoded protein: CATSQGPASRGTGELFF.

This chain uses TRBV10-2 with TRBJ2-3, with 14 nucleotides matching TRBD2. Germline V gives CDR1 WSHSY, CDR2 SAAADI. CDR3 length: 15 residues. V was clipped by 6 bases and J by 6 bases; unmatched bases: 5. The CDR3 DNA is TGCGCCAGCAGCACGGGACTAGCGGGAGTGGATACGCAGTATTTT. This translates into CASSTGLAGVDTQYF.

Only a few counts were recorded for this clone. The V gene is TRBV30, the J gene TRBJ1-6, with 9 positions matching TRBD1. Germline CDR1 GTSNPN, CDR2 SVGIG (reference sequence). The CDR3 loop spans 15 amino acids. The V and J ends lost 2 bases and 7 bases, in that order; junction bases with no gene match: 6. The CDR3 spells CAWSSGQGRNSPLHF. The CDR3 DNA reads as TGTGCCTGGAGTTCCGGACAGGGGAGGAATTCACCCCTCCACTTT.

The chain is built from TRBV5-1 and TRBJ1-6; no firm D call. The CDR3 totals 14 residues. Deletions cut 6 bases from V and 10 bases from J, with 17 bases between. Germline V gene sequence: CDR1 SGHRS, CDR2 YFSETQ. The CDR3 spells CASKPMATRSPLHF. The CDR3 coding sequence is TGCGCCAGCAAGCCCATGGCAACGCGGTCACCCCTCCACTTT.

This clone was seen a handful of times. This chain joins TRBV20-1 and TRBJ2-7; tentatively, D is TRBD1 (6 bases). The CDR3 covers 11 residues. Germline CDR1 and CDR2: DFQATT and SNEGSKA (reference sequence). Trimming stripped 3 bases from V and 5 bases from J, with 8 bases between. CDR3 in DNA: TGCAGTGCTAGCAGGGGAGACGAGCAGTACTTC. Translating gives CSASRGDEQYF.

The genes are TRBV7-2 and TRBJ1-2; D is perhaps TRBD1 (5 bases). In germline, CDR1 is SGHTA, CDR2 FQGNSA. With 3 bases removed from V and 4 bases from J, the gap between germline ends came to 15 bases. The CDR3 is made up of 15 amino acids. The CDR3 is CASSLGYDSIYGYTF. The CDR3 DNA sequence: TGTGCCAGCAGCTTGGGGTATGACAGTATCTATGGCTACACCTTC.

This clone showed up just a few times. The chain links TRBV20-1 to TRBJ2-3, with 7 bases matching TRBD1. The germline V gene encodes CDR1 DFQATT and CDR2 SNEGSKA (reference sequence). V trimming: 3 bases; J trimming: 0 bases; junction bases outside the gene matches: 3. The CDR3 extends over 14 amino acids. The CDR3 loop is CSASRGQSTDTQYF. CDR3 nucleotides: TGCAGTGCTAGTCGGGGACAGAGCACAGATACGCAGTATTTT.

The CDR3 region has the DNA TGTGCCAGCAGTAAGAACAGGGGATCGAGCACAGATACGCAGTATTTT. The encoded protein is CASSKNRGSSTDTQYF. The genes are TRBV11-2 and TRBJ2-3; 7 bases map to TRBD1. V gave up 6 bases and J gave up 0 bases; unmatched junction bases: 9. Looked up from germline, CDR1 is SGHAT and CDR2 is FQNNGV. The CDR3 is 16 amino acids.

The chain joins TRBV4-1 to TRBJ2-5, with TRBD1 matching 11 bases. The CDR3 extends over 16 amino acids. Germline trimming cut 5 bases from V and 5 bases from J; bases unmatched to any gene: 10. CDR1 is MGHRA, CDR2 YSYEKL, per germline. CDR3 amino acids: CASSEDRGQVGETQYF. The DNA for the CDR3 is TGCGCCAGCAGCGAGGACAGGGGGCAGGTTGGGGAGACCCAGTACTTC.

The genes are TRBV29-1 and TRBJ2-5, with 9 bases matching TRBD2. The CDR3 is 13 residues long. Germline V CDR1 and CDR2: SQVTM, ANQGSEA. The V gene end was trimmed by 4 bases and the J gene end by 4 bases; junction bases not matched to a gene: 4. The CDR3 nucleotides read TGCAGCGTTGGGTGGCGGGAGGGAGAGACCCAGTACTTC. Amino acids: CSVGWREGETQYF.

This CDR3 is CASSPQGGGGSQPQHF. The DNA of the CDR3 is TGTGCCAGCAGCCCTCAAGGGGGGGGCGGTAGTCAGCCCCAGCATTTT. The chain uses TRBV5-5 and TRBJ1-5, with D perhaps TRBD1 (6 bases). The CDR3 spans 16 residues. CDR1 and CDR2 (germline): SGHKS, YYEKEE (reference sequence). Trimming removed 4 bases from V and 6 bases from J, with 20 bases in between.

CDR3 sequence: CAISPGQGPDTQYF. CDR3 sequence (DNA): TGTGCCATCAGTCCGGGACAGGGACCAGATACGCAGTATTTT. V usage is TRBV10-3 and J usage is TRBJ2-3; 9 bases match TRBD1. The J segment lost 4 bases and the V segment lost 5 bases, leaving 4 bases of the junction unmatched. Germline loops: CDR1 ENHRY, CDR2 SYGVKD. The CDR3 covers 14 residues.

The CDR3 coding sequence is TGTGCCAGCAGCCAAGTCGGGAATGAAGAGACCCAGTACTTC. The encoded protein is CASSQVGNEETQYF. This chain connects TRBV4-2 to TRBJ2-5, with a possible D match to TRBD2 (5 bases). Germline loops: CDR1 LGHNA, CDR2 YNFKEQ. V was cut by 1 base and J by 3 bases, with 9 bases left in between. This CDR3 has 14 residues.

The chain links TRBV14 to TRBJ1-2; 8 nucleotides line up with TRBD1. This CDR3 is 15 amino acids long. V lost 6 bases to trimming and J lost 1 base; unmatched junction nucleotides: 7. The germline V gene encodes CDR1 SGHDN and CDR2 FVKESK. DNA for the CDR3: TGTGCCAGCAGGCGCACAGGGGGGCTTAACTATGGCTACACCTTC. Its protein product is CASRRTGGLNYGYTF. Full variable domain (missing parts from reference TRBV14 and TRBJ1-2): EAGVTQFPSHSVIEKGQTVTLRCDPISGHDNLYWYRRVMGKEIKFLLHFVKESKQDESGMPNNRFLAERTGGTYSTLKVQPAELEDSGVYFCASRRTGGLNYGYTFGSGTRLTVV.